These 30 T cell receptor beta chains were all obtained from the same sample, sequenced in a study of CD8 T cells in ankylosing spondylitis. A single record per CDR3 protein comes from TCRdb applying MiXCR to the 5' RACE reads. The sample records around 25,000 distinct CDR3 sequences, less than 20% being singletons. The source material was blood. These receptors all come from a male donor with ankylosing spondylitis or in good health (not recorded which).

The V and J genes are TRBV19 and TRBJ2-2; TRBD2 agrees at 12 bases. Trimming cost V 8 bases and J 5 bases; bases outside gene matches: 3. This CDR3 spans 14 amino acids. From germline, CDR1 is LNHDA and CDR2 SQIVND (reference sequence). The CDR3 sequence is CASLGLAGTGELFF. The CDR3 DNA reads TGTGCCAGTTTAGGACTAGCGGGGACCGGGGAGCTGTTTTTT.

This clonotype has at least ten counts. V and J are TRBV20-1 and TRBJ1-1; perhaps TRBD1 as D (6 bases). The CDR3 runs to 16 residues. Germline CDR1 and CDR2: DFQATT and SNEGSKA (reference sequence). The V and J ends lost 1 base and 0 bases respectively, with 15 bases between them. CDR3 loop: CSARGLGGPMNTEAFF. The DNA of the CDR3 is TGCAGTGCTAGAGGGTTGGGGGGCCCAATGAACACTGAAGCTTTCTTT.

The chain links TRBV29-1 to TRBJ2-7, with TRBD1 matching over 9 bases. The germline gives CDR1 SQVTM, CDR2 ANQGSEA. This CDR3 is built from 14 residues. With 5 bases clipped from V and 0 bases from J, the junction kept 5 bases outside the gene matches. CDR3 coding DNA: TGCAGCGTTTCCGGGACAGGGAGCTCCTACGAGCAGTACTTC. Its protein product is CSVSGTGSSYEQYF.

This clonotype was counted only a few times. The rearrangement joins TRBV5-1 to TRBJ2-3; a weak D match, TRBD2 (6 bases). Germline V gene lookup returns CDR1 SGHRS and CDR2 YFSETQ. V dropped 3 bases and J dropped 0 bases, with 11 bases sitting between them. The CDR3 extends over 15 amino acids. The CDR3 spells CASSSGTSSTDTQYF. CDR3 nucleotides: TGCGCCAGCAGCTCGGGGACTTCTAGCACAGATACGCAGTATTTT.

This chain uses TRBV4-3 with TRBJ2-1; D uncertain. The CDR3 is 14 residues long. Per germline, CDR1 LGHNA and CDR2 YSLEER. With 3 bases removed from V and 8 bases from J, the gap between germline ends came to 14 bases. CDR3 nucleotide sequence: TGCGCCAGCAGCCAGTGGCCTCCTCCGGATGAGCAGTTCTTC. Residues: CASSQWPPPDEQFF.

The chain joins TRBV7-8 to TRBJ1-4, with 7 bases that match TRBD1. Germline V gene lookup returns CDR1 SGHVS and CDR2 FQNEAQ. This CDR3 is built from 15 residues. J gave up 4 bases and V 5 bases, and 7 bases lay outside the gene matches. The CDR3 coding sequence is TGTGCCAGCAGCCCCCGGGACAGTTTTAATGAAAAACTGTTTTTT. Protein product: CASSPRDSFNEKLFF.

This clonotype came up a few times. The rearrangement uses TRBV7-3 and TRBJ2-5, with 14 bases identical to TRBD2. Trimming cost V 6 bases and J 1 base; bases outside gene matches: 4. CDR3 size: 16 residues. Germline CDR1 and CDR2: SGHTA and FQGTGA. CDR3 DNA: TGTGCCAGCAGTTGGGGGACTAGCGGGGGCCAAGAGACCCAGTACTTC. It codes for CASSWGTSGGQETQYF.

This clonotype turned up a few times. The DNA of the CDR3 is TGTGCCTGGAGCTCCGGGACTACCTACGAGCAGTACTTC. Its protein product is CAWSSGTTYEQYF. The chain couples TRBV30 to TRBJ2-7, with 7 bases identical to TRBD2. Germline values: CDR1 GTSNPN, CDR2 SVGIG (reference sequence). The CDR3 covers 13 residues. The junction had 4 bases not matched to a gene; V was cut back by 3 bases and J by 2 bases.

This clonotype has ten or more counts. This chain uses TRBV29-1 with TRBJ1-4, with TRBD1 as a possible D gene (6 bases). CDR3 length equals 12 residues. Trimming removed 6 bases from V and 8 bases from J, with 13 bases in between. Germline V gene lookup returns CDR1 SQVTM and CDR2 ANQGSEA. The CDR3 region is CSVVQGTEKLFF. In DNA form, the CDR3 reads TGCAGCGTCGTACAGGGTACAGAAAAACTGTTTTTT.

This clonotype appeared many times. The chain has TRBV4-3 and TRBJ2-2; TRBD1 matches 9 bases. This CDR3 has 14 residues. V lost 5 bases to trimming and J lost 6 bases; unmatched junction nucleotides: 4. The germline V gene has CDR1 LGHNA and CDR2 YSLEER. CDR3 coding DNA: TGCGCCAGCAGCACCCGACAGGGGGCCGGGGAGCTGTTTTTT. Translating it yields CASSTRQGAGELFF.

Ten or more counts support this clonotype. The V gene is TRBV6-2 or TRBV6-3, the J gene TRBJ2-3, with 10 nucleotides matching TRBD2. Germline trimming cut 5 bases from V and 3 bases from J; bases unmatched to any gene: 8. This CDR3 has 16 residues. Germline values: CDR1 MNHEY, CDR2 SVGEGT. The CDR3 here is CASSAPSGSGTDTQYF. The CDR3 DNA sequence: TGTGCCAGCAGTGCGCCTAGCGGGAGTGGGACAGATACGCAGTATTTT.

J is TRBJ2-3 and V is TRBV7-2; no reliable D call. The germline V gene encodes CDR1 SGHTA and CDR2 FQGNSA. CDR3 length: 14 amino acids. Trimming pared 4 bases from V and 5 bases from J, leaving 13 bases between. In DNA, the CDR3 is TGTGCCAGCAGCTCCCCGTTTCTTAGAGATACGCAGTATTTT. It yields the protein CASSSPFLRDTQYF. Drawing the rest from reference TRBV7-2 and TRBJ2-3, the complete variable domain is GAGVSQSPSNKVTEKGKDVELRCDPISGHTALYWYRQSLGQGLEFLIYFQGNSAPDKSGLPSDRFSAERTGGSVSTLTIQRTQQEDSAVYLCASSSPFLRDTQYFGPGTRLTVL.

This clonotype was seen many times. This chain joins TRBV27 and TRBJ2-1; the D gene is possibly TRBD2 (6 bases). The V end was cut by 4 bases, the J end by 6 bases, with 19 bases between. The germline V gene encodes CDR1 MNHEY and CDR2 SMNVEV (reference sequence). The CDR3 is 16 amino acids. CDR3 DNA: TGTGCCAGCAGTTCGGACTACCCGAGGAGTACCAATGAGCAGTTCTTC. It yields the protein CASSSDYPRSTNEQFF.

This clonotype was found a few times. The J gene is TRBJ2-2, the V gene TRBV7-3; no clear D gene. The germline CDR1 and CDR2 sequences are SGHTA and FQGTGA. The CDR3 is made up of 15 amino acids. V was shortened by 5 bases and J by 7 bases, with 17 bases between the two germline ends. As DNA, the CDR3 is TGTGCCAGCAGCCCTAGTCGGTCCTCGGGCGGGGAGCTGTTTTTT. Its protein product is CASSPSRSSGGELFF.

This clonotype was recorded a few times. The rearrangement uses TRBV20-1 and TRBJ2-5; D unresolved. Germline CDR1 DFQATT, CDR2 SNEGSKA (reference sequence). V dropped 6 bases and J dropped 6 bases, with 14 bases sitting between them. CDR3 length: 12 amino acids. CDR3 bases: TGCAGTGCCGACATAGACCCTCAGACCCAGTACTTC. Protein product: CSADIDPQTQYF.

This clonotype was found many times. The V gene is TRBV4-2, the J gene TRBJ2-5; perhaps D is TRBD1 or TRBD2 (6 bases each). CDR3 length: 14 residues. The V end lost 6 bases, the J end lost 0 bases, and 11 bases lay between the germline ends. Germline CDR1 is LGHNA and CDR2 is YNFKEQ. The CDR3 nucleotides are TGTGCCAGCAGACAGGGACTCAACCAAGAGACCCAGTACTTC. The encoded protein is CASRQGLNQETQYF.

This clonotype appeared a few times. The V call is TRBV7-2, the J call TRBJ1-4, with D possibly TRBD1 on 6 matching bases. The CDR3 has 17 amino acids. In germline, CDR1 is SGHTA, CDR2 FQGNSA. Trimming took 2 bases from V and 0 from J, leaving 13 bases between them. CDR3 bases: TGTGCCAGCAGCTTATGGTCGGGGGCGGCAACTAATGAAAAACTGTTTTTT. Protein product: CASSLWSGAATNEKLFF.

The J gene is TRBJ2-3, the V gene TRBV7-9, with a possible D match to TRBD2 (6 bases). Trimming took 5 bases from V and 2 from J, leaving 11 bases between them. The CDR3 runs 14 residues. Germline V gene sequence: CDR1 SEHNR, CDR2 FQNEAQ (reference sequence). The chain's CDR3 is CASSPAGLTDTQYF. The CDR3 nucleotides are TGTGCCAGCAGCCCGGCGGGACTCACAGATACGCAGTATTTT.

The sample holds many counts of this clonotype. The gene calls are TRBV11-3 and TRBJ2-1; D is uncertain. The V end lost 1 base, the J end lost 10 bases, and 17 bases lay between the germline ends. CDR1 SGHNT and CDR2 YENEEA come from the germline V gene. The CDR3 extends over 15 amino acids. The CDR3 nucleotides read TGTGCCAGCAGCTTAGGTCGCGACCTCTCGCCCGAGCAGTTCTTC. Encoded protein: CASSLGRDLSPEQFF.

Here the CDR3 reads CSARDIAATNTGELFF. DNA of the CDR3: TGCAGTGCTAGAGATATTGCGGCTACGAACACCGGGGAGCTGTTTTTT. V gene TRBV20-1 combines with J gene TRBJ2-2; unclear D gene. The CDR3 is 16 residues long. V gave up 0 bases and J gave up 0 bases, with 11 bases separating them. The germline CDR1 and CDR2 sequences are DFQATT and SNEGSKA (reference sequence).

The V and J genes are TRBV11-1 and TRBJ2-1, with D unclear. Trimming took off 2 bases at V and 5 bases at J, with 13 bases between the two ends. CDR3 length: 15 residues. The germline V gene has CDR1 SGHAT and CDR2 FQDESV (reference sequence). The CDR3 spells CASSLTANQNNEQFF. CDR3 DNA sequence: TGTGCCAGCAGCTTAACAGCAAATCAGAACAATGAGCAGTTCTTC.

This clonotype was counted only a few times. The junction departs from the called germline gene at one end, perhaps through a read error. This rearrangement joins TRBV5-4 to TRBJ2-1, with 9 bases fitting TRBD1. The CDR3 is 10 residues long. Germline V gene sequence: CDR1 SGHNT, CDR2 YYREEE (reference sequence). CDR3 DNA: TGTGCCAGCGGCCGGGACAGGGAGCTCTTC. Protein sequence: CASGRDRELF.

This clonotype has a count of ten or more. The chain recombines TRBV7-9 with TRBJ2-1; D call uncertain. Looked up from germline, CDR1 is SEHNR and CDR2 is FQNEAQ (reference sequence). V was trimmed by 3 bases and J by 7 bases, leaving 19 bases between them. The CDR3 totals 16 residues. CDR3 sequence reads: CASSLTEAHLTNEQFF. CDR3 bases: TGTGCCAGCAGCTTGACCGAGGCCCATCTAACGAATGAGCAGTTCTTC.

V gene TRBV9 combines with J gene TRBJ2-5, with a possible D match to TRBD1 (5 bases). V was clipped by 0 bases and J by 5 bases, with 14 bases between them. CDR1 is SGDLS, CDR2 YYNGEE, per germline. The CDR3 has 15 residues. As DNA, the CDR3 is TGTGCCAGCAGCGTAGACCCAGGGTTCAGGGAGACCCAGTACTTC. It encodes CASSVDPGFRETQYF.

The chain links TRBV20-1 to TRBJ2-2, with D unclear. Germline CDR1 reads DFQATT; CDR2 reads SNEGSKA (reference sequence). The CDR3 contains 11 residues. The ends were cut back, 2 bases at V and 7 bases at J, with 5 bases in the middle. The CDR3 sequence is CSARRSGELFF. Written as DNA, the CDR3 is TGCAGTGCTAGAAGGAGCGGGGAGCTGTTTTTT.

This clonotype was seen ten or more times. V usage is TRBV5-6 and J usage is TRBJ2-4; TRBD1 matches 7 bases. Germline CDR1 SGHDT, CDR2 YYEEEE. J lost 7 bases, V lost 2 bases, and 12 bases had no gene match. The CDR3 is 16 residues long. This CDR3 is CASSLLIGRGLNIQYF. DNA of the CDR3: TGTGCCAGCAGCTTACTAATTGGCAGGGGGTTGAACATTCAGTACTTC. Full variable domain (missing parts from reference TRBV5-6 and TRBJ2-4): DAGVTQSPTHLIKTRGQQVTLRCSPKSGHDTVSWYQQALGQGPQFIFQYYEEEERQRGNFPDRFSGHQFPNYSSELNVNALLLGDSALYLCASSLLIGRGLNIQYFGAGTRLSVL.

In its sample, this clonotype was seen a few times. The chain employs TRBV20-1 and TRBJ1-2, with D unresolved. The V and J ends lost 1 base and 4 bases respectively, with 10 bases between them. The CDR3 has 13 amino acids. CDR1 and CDR2 (germline): DFQATT, SNEGSKA (reference sequence). CDR3 in DNA: TGCAGTGCTAGAGGGGAGTCAGCCTATGGCTACACCTTC. Translated, it gives CSARGESAYGYTF.

This clonotype has ten or more counts. CDR3 DNA: TGCAGTGCTTCCGGGACAGGGGCCGGCACAGATACGCAGTATTTT. Translated: CSASGTGAGTDTQYF. The V and J genes are TRBV20-1 and TRBJ2-3, with 10 bases fitting TRBD1. The CDR3 is 15 residues long. Losses at the gene ends were 5 bases for V and 1 base for J; bases not matched to a gene: 6. The V gene's germline CDR1 is DFQATT and CDR2 SNEGSKA (reference sequence).

This clonotype was counted ten times or more. The rearrangement links TRBV20-1 to TRBJ2-3; D call uncertain. Germline assignment: CDR1 DFQATT and CDR2 SNEGSKA (reference sequence). V lost 0 bases and J lost 7, with 23 bases in between. This CDR3 is built from 17 residues. The CDR3 protein is CSARDRMGTTPLYTQYF. In DNA, the CDR3 is TGCAGTGCTAGAGATCGGATGGGCACTACCCCTTTGTATACGCAGTATTTT.

In this sample, this clonotype turned up a few times. This chain links TRBV27 with TRBJ2-4; maybe TRBD1 (5 bases). V was shortened by 6 bases and J by 3 bases, with 12 bases between the two germline ends. The CDR3 is 14 residues long. The germline V gene encodes CDR1 MNHEY and CDR2 SMNVEV (reference sequence). CDR3 in DNA: TGTGCCAGCAGCACTTTGCAGGGCAAAAACATTCAGTACTTC. Translating gives CASSTLQGKNIQYF.